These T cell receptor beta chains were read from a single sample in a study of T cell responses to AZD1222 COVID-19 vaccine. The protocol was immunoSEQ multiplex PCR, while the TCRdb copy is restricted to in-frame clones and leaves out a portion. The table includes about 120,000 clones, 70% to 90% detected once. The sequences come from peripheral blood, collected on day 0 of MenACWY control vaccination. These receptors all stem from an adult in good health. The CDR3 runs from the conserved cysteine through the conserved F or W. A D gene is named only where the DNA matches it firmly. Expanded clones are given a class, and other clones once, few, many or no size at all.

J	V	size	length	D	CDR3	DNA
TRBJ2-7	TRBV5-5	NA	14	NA	CASSGVSTSYEQYF	TGTGCCAGCTCCGGAGTATCCACATCCTACGAGCAGTACTTC
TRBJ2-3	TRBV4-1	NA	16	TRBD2	CASSFGLAGFSDTQYF	TGCGCCAGCAGCTTCGGACTAGCGGGGTTCTCAGATACGCAGTATTTT
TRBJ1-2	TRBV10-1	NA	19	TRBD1	CASSESVRDRGPVNYGYTF	TGCGCCAGCAGTGAATCAGTCCGGGACAGGGGGCCCGTTAACTATGGCTACACCTTC
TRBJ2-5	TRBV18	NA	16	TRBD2	CASSPPVGTSRETQYF	TGTGCCAGCTCACCACCGGTGGGGACTAGCCGAGAGACCCAGTACTTC
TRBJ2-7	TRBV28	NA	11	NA	CASSLLYEQYF	TGTGCCAGCAGTTTATTATACGAGCAGTACTTC
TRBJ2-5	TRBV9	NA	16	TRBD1	CASSVGGTGVQETQYF	TGTGCCAGCAGCGTAGGGGGGACAGGGGTCCAAGAGACCCAGTACTTC
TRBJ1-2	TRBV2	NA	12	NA	CASSPQGTGYTF	TGTGCCAGCAGCCCCCAGGGAACCGGCTACACCTTC
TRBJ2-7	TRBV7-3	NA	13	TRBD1	CASSLGTVGEQYF	TGTGCCAGCAGCCTCGGGACAGTTGGGGAGCAGTACTTC
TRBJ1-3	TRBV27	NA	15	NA	CASSLQTDSGNTIYF	TGTGCCAGCAGTTTACAGACGGACTCTGGAAACACCATATATTTT
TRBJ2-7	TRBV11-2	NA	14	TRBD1	CASSSRQGAREQYF	TGTGCCAGCAGCTCCAGACAGGGGGCTAGGGAGCAGTACTTC
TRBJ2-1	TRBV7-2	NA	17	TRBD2	CASSTGLAGGPVDEQFF	TGTGCCAGCAGCACCGGACTAGCGGGGGGGCCAGTGGATGAGCAGTTCTTC
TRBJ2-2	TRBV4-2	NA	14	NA	CASSQAPNTGELFF	TGTGCCAGCAGCCAAGCACCGAACACCGGGGAGCTGTTTTTT
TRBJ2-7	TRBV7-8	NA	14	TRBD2	CASSRTSAAYEQYF	TGTGCCAGCAGCCGGACTAGCGCGGCCTACGAGCAGTACTTC
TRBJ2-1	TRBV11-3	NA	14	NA	CASSLAGLPNEQFF	TGTGCCAGCAGCTTAGCGGGACTCCCCAATGAGCAGTTCTTC
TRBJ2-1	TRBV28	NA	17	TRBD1	CASSLMTGGQVYNEQFF	TGTGCCAGCAGTTTAATGACAGGGGGCCAAGTCTACAATGAGCAGTTCTTC
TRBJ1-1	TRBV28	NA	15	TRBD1	CASSRQGEYNTEAFF	TGTGCCAGCAGTCGACAGGGGGAGTATAACACTGAAGCTTTCTTT
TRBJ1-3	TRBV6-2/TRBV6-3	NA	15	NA	CASSRPSRSGNTIYF	TGTGCCAGCAGCCGTCCCAGTAGGTCTGGAAACACCATATATTTT
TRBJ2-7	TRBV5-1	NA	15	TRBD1	CASSLDRGSSYEQYF	TGCGCCAGCAGCTTGGACAGGGGTAGTTCCTACGAGCAGTACTTC
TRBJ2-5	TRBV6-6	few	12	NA	CASSWDSETQYF	TGTGCCAGCAGCTGGGACTCGGAGACCCAGTACTTC
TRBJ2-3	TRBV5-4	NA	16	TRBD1	CASSIRTGASTDTQYF	TGTGCCAGCAGCATACGGACAGGGGCTAGCACAGATACGCAGTATTTT
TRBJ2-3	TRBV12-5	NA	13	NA	CASALAGADTQYF	TGTGCTAGTGCCCTAGCAGGGGCTGATACGCAGTATTTT
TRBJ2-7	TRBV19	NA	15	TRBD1	CASSIDHRGPYEQYF	TGTGCCAGTAGTATAGATCACAGGGGGCCCTACGAGCAGTACTTC
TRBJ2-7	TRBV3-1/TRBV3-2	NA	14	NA	CASSQESGPYEQYF	TGTGCCAGCAGCCAAGAATCAGGGCCCTACGAGCAGTACTTC
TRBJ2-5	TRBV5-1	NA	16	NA	CASSLEPHKYQETQYF	TGCGCCAGCAGCTTGGAACCTCATAAGTACCAAGAGACCCAGTACTTC
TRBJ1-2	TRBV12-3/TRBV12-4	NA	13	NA	CASTMGAEDGYTF	TGTGCCAGCACCATGGGGGCGGAGGATGGCTACACCTTC
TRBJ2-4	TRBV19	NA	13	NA	CASSLRVGDIQYF	TGTGCCAGTAGTCTCCGTGTGGGGGACATTCAGTACTTC
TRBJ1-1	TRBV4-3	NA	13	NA	CASSQDTSREAFF	TGCGCCAGCAGCCAAGATACGAGTCGGGAAGCTTTCTTT